This is a list of T cell receptor beta chains from one sample in a study of PD-1 blockade in classical Hodgkin lymphoma. The data were produced by immunoSEQ multiplex PCR, yet TCRdb's version contains in-frame clones alone and is incomplete. This table has more than 10,000 clones, 75% to 90% appearing once. Sequences were derived from peripheral blood mononuclear cells (PBMCs), sampled at baseline. The receptors here all came from a human donor with classical Hodgkin lymphoma. Both conserved end residues are part of each CDR3. The D gene is left open where the match is weak. Clone size is not always given. Where it is, it says once, few, many or a class for expanded clones.

. | TRBJ2-2 | . | TRBV29-1 | CSVVPNTGELFF | TGCAGCGTTGTCCCAAACACCGGGGAGCTGTTTTTT
few | TRBJ2-2 | TRBD2 | TRBV7-9 | CASSLRTSGRSTGELFF | TGTGCCAGCAGCCTCCGGACTAGCGGGAGATCGACCGGGGAGCTGTTTTTT
. | TRBJ2-4 | TRBD1 | TRBV4-1 | CASSQAQRRTGKNIQYF | TGCGCCAGCAGCCAAGCCCAGAGGAGGACAGGGAAAAACATTCAGTACTTC
. | TRBJ2-2 | . | TRBV21-1 | CASNNTGELFF | TGTGCCAGCAACAATACCGGGGAGCTGTTTTTT
medium-sized | TRBJ2-1 | . | TRBV27 | CASSLGAGYNEQFF | TGTGCCAGCAGTTTGGGGGCGGGATACAATGAGCAGTTCTTC
once | TRBJ1-3 | . | TRBV7-9 | CASSRGSGNTIYF | TGTGCCAGCAGCCGCGGGTCTGGAAACACCATATATTTT
. | TRBJ2-1 | . | TRBV5-1 | CASSLSPADEQFF | TGCGCCAGCAGCTTGAGCCCCGCCGATGAGCAGTTCTTC
few | TRBJ1-1 | TRBD1 | TRBV28 | CASRGTGRAEAFF | TGTGCCAGCAGAGGGACAGGGCGTGCTGAAGCTTTCTTT
. | TRBJ2-7 | . | TRBV28 | CASRGQGNSEQYF | TGTGCCAGCAGGGGGCAGGGTAACTCCGAGCAGTACTTC
. | TRBJ2-1 | . | TRBV1 | CTSSPKKYNEQFF | TGCACCAGCAGCCCTAAGAAGTACAATGAGCAGTTCTTC
. | TRBJ2-5 | TRBD2 | TRBV9 | CASSPRTSGTQETQYF | TGTGCCAGCAGCCCCAGGACTAGCGGGACCCAAGAGACCCAGTACTTC
. | TRBJ2-7 | TRBD2 | TRBV4-2 | CASSQLGGEDEQYF | TGTGCCAGCAGCCAACTGGGGGGGGAAGACGAGCAGTACTTC
few | TRBJ2-1 | . | TRBV11-3 | CASSLEGRVGNEQFF | TGTGCCAGCAGCTTAGAAGGCAGGGTGGGGAATGAGCAGTTCTTC
. | TRBJ1-1 | TRBD1 | TRBV5-1 | CASSLSGTPGTETFF | TGCGCCAGCAGCTTGAGTGGGACCCCCGGGACAGAAACTTTCTTT
. | TRBJ2-3 | TRBD2 | TRBV27 | CASSSLGLAGGRRHTDTQYF | TGTGCCAGCAGTTCCCTCGGGCTAGCGGGAGGGAGGAGACACACAGATACGCAGTATTTT
once | TRBJ1-4 | TRBD1 | TRBV4-1 | CASSQERTGGSTNEKLFF | TGCGCCAGCAGCCAAGAAAGGACAGGGGGATCAACTAATGAAAAACTGTTTTTT
. | TRBJ2-1 | . | TRBV5-5 | CASSLRTGEGEQFF | TGTGCCAGCAGCTTGCGGACCGGAGAGGGTGAGCAGTTCTTC
. | TRBJ2-1 | TRBD2 | TRBV6-1 | CASSEWREPAYNEQFF | TGTGCCAGCAGTGAATGGCGGGAGCCTGCCTACAATGAGCAGTTCTTC
medium-sized | TRBJ1-5 | . | TRBV6-1 | CASSEVGAYQPQHF | TGTGCCAGCAGTGAAGTTGGGGCCTATCAGCCCCAGCATTTT
few | TRBJ1-1 | . | TRBV5-5 | CASSAYRANTEAFF | TGTGCCAGCAGCGCCTACAGGGCTAACACTGAAGCTTTCTTT
. | TRBJ1-3 | TRBD1 | TRBV6-9 | CASSYRAGGGNTIYF | TGTGCCAGCAGTTATAGGGCAGGGGGGGGAAACACCATATATTTT
few | TRBJ2-2 | TRBD2 | TRBV18 | CASSPSRGLAGVGTGELFF | TGTGCCAGCTCACCAAGCCGGGGACTAGCGGGAGTCGGTACCGGGGAGCTGTTTTTT
. | TRBJ1-2 | . | TRBV5-1 | CASAIGNYGYTF | TGCGCCAGCGCCATAGGAAACTATGGCTACACCTTC
. | TRBJ1-1 | TRBD1 | TRBV10-3 | CATRTGGTEAFF | TGTGCCACCCGGACAGGGGGCACTGAAGCTTTCTTT
once | TRBJ2-5 | . | TRBV6-4 | CASSDSSGTGRETQYF | TGTGCCAGCAGTGACTCGTCTGGCACTGGGAGGGAGACCCAGTACTTC
. | TRBJ2-7 | TRBD1 | TRBV19 | CASSNRGGEQYF | TGTGCCAGTAGTAACAGGGGCGGCGAGCAGTACTTC
once | TRBJ2-2 | . | TRBV19 | CASSRGDTGELFF | TGTGCCAGTAGTAGAGGTGACACCGGGGAGCTGTTTTTT
. | TRBJ2-1 | TRBD2 | TRBV4-1 | CASSQVWASGPYNEQFF | TGCGCCAGCAGCCAAGTCTGGGCTAGCGGCCCCTACAATGAGCAGTTCTTC
. | TRBJ2-7 | . | TRBV11-2 | CASSTSTRYEQYF | TGTGCCAGCAGCACCTCTACCCGCTACGAGCAGTACTTC
. | TRBJ2-5 | . | TRBV29-1 | CSVDFGTQYF | TGCAGCGTTGATTTTGGGACCCAGTACTTC
. | TRBJ2-5 | . | TRBV5-6 | CASSAPTVLRETQYF | TGTGCCAGCAGCGCTCCGACGGTCCTAAGGGAGACCCAGTACTTC
once | TRBJ2-3 | TRBD2 | TRBV4-1 | CASSPRAGMQYF | TGCGCCAGCAGCCCCCGAGCGGGGATGCAGTATTTT
. | TRBJ1-2 | . | TRBV4-1 | CASSLKDSYGYTF | TGCGCCAGCAGCCTTAAGGACAGCTATGGCTACACCTTC
. | TRBJ2-7 | TRBD1 | TRBV19 | CASSIGDSYEQYF | TGTGCCAGTAGTATCGGGGACAGCTACGAGCAGTACTTC
. | TRBJ1-1 | . | TRBV6-1 | CASSWSRDTEAFF | TGTGCCAGCAGTTGGAGCCGTGACACTGAAGCTTTCTTT
. | TRBJ2-7 | TRBD1 | TRBV5-1 | CASSLAPGQGLSYEQYF | TGCGCCAGCAGCTTGGCCCCAGGACAGGGACTTTCCTACGAGCAGTACTTC
. | TRBJ2-1 | . | TRBV6-5 | CATGGGEQFF | TGTGCCACCGGGGGTGGGGAGCAGTTCTTC
. | TRBJ2-7 | TRBD2 | TRBV6-1 | CASRPSGRSYEQYF | TGTGCCAGCAGACCTAGCGGGCGTTCCTACGAGCAGTACTTC
once | TRBJ2-7 | . | TRBV19 | CASSIAGNSYEQYF | TGTGCCAGTAGTATAGCCGGGAACTCCTACGAGCAGTACTTC
medium-sized | TRBJ2-1 | TRBD1 | TRBV6-5 | CASSYSTGYNEQFF | TGTGCCAGCAGTTACTCGACAGGGTACAATGAGCAGTTCTTC
few | TRBJ2-1 | . | TRBV5-1 | CASIPDRGFNEQFF | TGCGCCAGCATCCCGGACCGGGGGTTCAATGAGCAGTTCTTC
. | TRBJ2-5 | TRBD2 | TRBV6-1 | CASSGGLQETQYF | TGTGCCAGCAGTGGGGGACTACAAGAGACCCAGTACTTC
. | TRBJ1-4 | . | TRBV11-1 | CASSLNEVGKLFF | TGTGCCAGCAGCTTAAACGAGGTTGGAAAACTGTTTTTT
. | TRBJ1-1 | . | TRBV18 | CASSPRAEIMNTEAFF | TGTGCCAGCTCACCACGGGCAGAGATCATGAACACTGAAGCTTTCTTT
. | TRBJ2-3 | . | TRBV19 | CASRIRAGADTQYF | TGTGCCAGTAGAATACGGGCCGGGGCAGATACGCAGTATTTT
. | TRBJ2-7 | TRBD2 | TRBV7-8 | CASSLKGMWEGYYEQYF | TGTGCCAGCAGCTTAAAAGGGATGTGGGAGGGCTACTACGAGCAGTACTTC
. | TRBJ2-5 | . | TRBV5-1 | CASSTRQQETQYF | TGCGCCAGCAGCACCCGACAGCAAGAGACCCAGTACTTC
. | TRBJ2-1 | TRBD2 | TRBV19 | CASSMTGGGDEQFF | TGTGCCAGTAGTATGACGGGAGGGGGAGATGAGCAGTTCTTC
. | TRBJ1-1 | . | TRBV30 | CAWSRGSETEAFF | TGTGCCTGGAGCAGGGGTTCGGAGACTGAAGCTTTCTTT
few | TRBJ2-1 | . | TRBV7-9 | CASSLAGGIYNEQFF | TGTGCCAGCAGCTTAGCGGGTGGCATCTACAATGAGCAGTTCTTC